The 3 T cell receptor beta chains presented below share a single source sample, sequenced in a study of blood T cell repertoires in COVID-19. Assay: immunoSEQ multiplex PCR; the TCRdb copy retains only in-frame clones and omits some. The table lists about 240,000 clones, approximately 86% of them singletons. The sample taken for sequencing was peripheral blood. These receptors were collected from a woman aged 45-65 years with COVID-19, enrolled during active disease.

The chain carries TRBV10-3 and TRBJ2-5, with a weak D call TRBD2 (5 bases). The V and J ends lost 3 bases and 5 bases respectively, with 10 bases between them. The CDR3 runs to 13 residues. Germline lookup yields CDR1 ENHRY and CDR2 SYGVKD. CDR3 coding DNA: TGTGCCATCAGTGACGGGAAGGCGGAGACCCAGTACTTC. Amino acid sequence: CAISDGKAETQYF.

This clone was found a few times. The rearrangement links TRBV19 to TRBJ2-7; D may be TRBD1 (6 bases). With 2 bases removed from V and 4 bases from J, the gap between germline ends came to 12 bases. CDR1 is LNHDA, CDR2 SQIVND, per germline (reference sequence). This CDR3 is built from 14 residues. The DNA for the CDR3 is TGTGCCAGTAGTATAAGTGGACAGTCTTACGAGCAGTACGTC. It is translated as CASSISGQSYEQYV.

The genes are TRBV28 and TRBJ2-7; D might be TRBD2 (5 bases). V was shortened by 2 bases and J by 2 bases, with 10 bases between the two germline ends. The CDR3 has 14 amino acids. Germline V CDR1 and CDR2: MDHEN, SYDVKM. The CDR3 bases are TGTGCCAGCAGTTTAGCGGGCGTCGCCTACGAGCAGTACTTC. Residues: CASSLAGVAYEQYF.